Sequencing of this TCR beta chain was carried out in a study of blood T cell repertoires in COVID-19. Turning to the study itself: Material from acute and convalescent COVID-19 was sourced from the United States, Italy and Spain.

In the original workflow: Reference gene primer amplification gave nucleated cell count estimates. Produced via immunoSEQ multiplex PCR; TCRdb's table is partial and in-frame only. Clonal size and the V and J genes are those of that table, whereas D and trimming came from the DNA. The sample has around 110,000 clones, less than 95% seen once. The CDR3 extends over 13 amino acids. Per germline, CDR1 SEHNR and CDR2 FQNEAQ (reference sequence). Trimming took 5 bases from V and 4 from J, leaving 11 bases between them. Input material: peripheral blood. The V call is TRBV7-9, the J call TRBJ2-5; D is unresolved. This TCR derives from a human donor with active COVID-19. The donor label of this sample is uncertain. This chain's CDR3 is CASSVDMIETQYF. CDR3 bases: TGTGCCAGCAGCGTCGACATGATAGAGACCCAGTACTTC.